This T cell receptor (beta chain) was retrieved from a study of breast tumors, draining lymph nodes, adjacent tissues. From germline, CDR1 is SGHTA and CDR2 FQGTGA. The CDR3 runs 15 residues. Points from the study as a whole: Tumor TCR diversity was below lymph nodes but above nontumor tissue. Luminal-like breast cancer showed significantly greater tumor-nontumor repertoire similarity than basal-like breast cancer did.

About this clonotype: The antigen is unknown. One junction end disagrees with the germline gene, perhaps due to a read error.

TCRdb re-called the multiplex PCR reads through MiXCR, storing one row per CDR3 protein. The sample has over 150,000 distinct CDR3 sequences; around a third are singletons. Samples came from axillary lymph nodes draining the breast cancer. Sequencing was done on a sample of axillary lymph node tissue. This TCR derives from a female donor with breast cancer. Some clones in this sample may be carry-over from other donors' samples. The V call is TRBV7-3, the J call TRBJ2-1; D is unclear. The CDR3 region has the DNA TGTGCCAGCAGCCCAACTCCAAGCTCCTACAATGGGCAGTTCTTC. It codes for CASSPTPSSYNGQFF.